One and the same sample provided the 11 T cell receptor beta chains below, sequenced in a study of cytomegalovirus exposure and HLA in healthy donors. Researchers ran the PCR with 60 Vbeta and 13 Jbeta primers. The assay was immunoSEQ multiplex PCR, and TCRdb's table has in-frame clones only and misses some. This sample has approximately 160,000 clones, with 82% found just once. The material sequenced was PBMCs. The origin of the receptors is a girl aged 10-17 years in good health and CMV-seropositive.

This clone occurred once. The chain recombines TRBV5-1 with TRBJ2-1; 11 positions match TRBD2. Germline lookup yields CDR1 SGHRS and CDR2 YFSETQ. The CDR3 has 17 amino acids. The J segment lost 0 bases and the V segment lost 0 bases, leaving 2 bases of the junction unmatched. The CDR3 DNA is TGCGCCAGCAGCTTGGTCACTAGCGGGAGCTCCTACAATGAGCAGTTCTTC. Translating gives CASSLVTSGSSYNEQFF.

The chain has TRBV9 and TRBJ2-3, with TRBD1 matching 8 bases. The V gene end was trimmed by 3 bases and the J gene end by 2 bases; junction bases not matched to a gene: 5. In germline, CDR1 is SGDLS, CDR2 YYNGEE. The CDR3 has 15 amino acids. The CDR3 DNA sequence: TGTGCCAGCAGCGCATGGACAGGGCCCACAGATACGCAGTATTTT. It codes for CASSAWTGPTDTQYF.

The chain is built from TRBV4-3 and TRBJ2-5; 7 nucleotides line up with TRBD2. This CDR3 contains 14 residues. CDR1 and CDR2 from the germline V gene are LGHNA and YSLEER. The V gene end was trimmed by 1 base and the J gene end by 4 bases; junction bases not matched to a gene: 3. Here the CDR3 DNA reads TGCGCCAGCAGCCAAGGGTGGGGGGGAGAGACCCAGTACTTC. Protein sequence: CASSQGWGGETQYF.

The rearrangement joins TRBV6-4 to TRBJ2-1; TRBD2 agrees at 14 bases. The CDR3 totals 15 residues. Germline V CDR1 and CDR2: MRHNA, SNTAGT. Germline trimming cut 5 bases from V and 9 bases from J; bases unmatched to any gene: 6. CDR3 amino acids: CASSQTSGGAGEQFF. The CDR3 nucleotides read TGTGCCAGCAGTCAGACTAGCGGGGGGGCCGGTGAGCAGTTCTTC.

The chain couples TRBV5-1 to TRBJ2-7; D is perhaps TRBD2 (5 bases). The germline CDR1 and CDR2 sequences are SGHRS and YFSETQ. CDR3 length: 14 residues. Trimming took 2 bases from V and 6 from J, leaving 15 bases between them. The CDR3 DNA sequence: TGCGCCAGCAGCTTTGAGGGTATTCAACGCGAGCAGTACTTC. This encodes CASSFEGIQREQYF.

This clone was recorded once. The CDR3 DNA reads TGTGCCAGCAGGACCGACAGGGGACTAAGTAATGAAAAACTGTTTTTT. Residues: CASRTDRGLSNEKLFF. This sequence joins TRBV28 and TRBJ1-4; the match to TRBD1 covers 8 bases. Germline V gene lookup returns CDR1 MDHEN and CDR2 SYDVKM. The CDR3 extends over 16 amino acids. V shed 6 bases and J 4 bases; nucleotides not matched to a gene: 10.

The rearrangement links TRBV7-8 to TRBJ2-3; D unresolved. Between the trimmed V and J ends, which lost 5 bases and 2 bases, there was a span of 14 bases. There are 15 residues in the CDR3. CDR1 and CDR2 from the germline V gene are SGHVS and FQNEAQ. The CDR3 region has the DNA TGTGCCAGCAGCCGTCTTGTAGCACACACAGATACGCAGTATTTT. Protein sequence: CASSRLVAHTDTQYF.

J is TRBJ2-7 and V is TRBV19; possibly TRBD2 for D (6 bases). Germline values: CDR1 LNHDA, CDR2 SQIVND (reference sequence). This CDR3 is 14 amino acids long. Between the trimmed V and J ends, which lost 3 bases and 1 base, there was a span of 10 bases. CDR3 residues: CASSIAGSSYEQYF. CDR3 bases: TGTGCCAGTAGTATCGCGGGGAGTTCCTACGAGCAGTACTTC.

The rearrangement joins TRBV5-1 to TRBJ1-5; 7 nucleotides line up with TRBD1. After removal of 5 bases from V and 5 bases from J, the junction contained 10 bases not matched to a gene. This CDR3 spans 15 amino acids. Germline V lookup: CDR1 SGHRS, CDR2 YFSETQ. The CDR3 coding sequence is TGCGCCAGCAGTTTACGAGGGACAGTCGATCAGCCCCAGCATTTT. This translates into CASSLRGTVDQPQHF.

V usage is TRBV28 and J usage is TRBJ1-5; a possible D gene is TRBD1 (6 bases). Per germline, CDR1 MDHEN and CDR2 SYDVKM. CDR3 length equals 13 residues. V was shortened by 7 bases and J by 6 bases, with 13 bases between the two germline ends. CDR3 residues: CASTGGLGQPQHF. Here the CDR3 DNA reads TGTGCCAGCACCGGGGGGCTGGGTCAGCCCCAGCATTTT.

The rearrangement joins TRBV27 to TRBJ2-5, with D possibly matching TRBD1 (6 bases). The V gene lost 3 bases and the J gene lost 3 bases, with 17 bases spanning the gap. The CDR3 spans 16 residues. Germline V CDR1 and CDR2: MNHEY, SMNVEV (reference sequence). CDR3 sequence (DNA): TGTGCCAGCAGTTTCGTCCTTAAGGGACACGAAGAGACCCAGTACTTC. Its protein is CASSFVLKGHEETQYF.